The 19 T cell receptor beta chains presented below share a single source sample, sequenced in a study of T cell responses to AZD1222 COVID-19 vaccine. Generated by immunoSEQ multiplex PCR, the TCRdb table keeps only in-frame clones and is missing some. Of 35,000 to 45,000 clones listed, 75% to 90% are singletons. The sample was peripheral blood, taken 28 days after the second AZD1222 dose. The receptors derive from an adult who received the AZD1222 COVID-19 vaccine.

The chain has TRBV4-2 and TRBJ1-2, with D unclear. The CDR3 sequence is 13 residues long. Germline V gene data show CDR1 as LGHNA and CDR2 as YNFKEQ. Trimming took off 4 bases at V and 8 bases at J, with 14 bases between the two ends. This CDR3 reads CASSREETGGYTF. The CDR3 bases are TGTGCCAGCAGCCGGGAGGAGACCGGGGGCTACACCTTC.

This chain connects TRBV29-1 to TRBJ1-2; no clear D gene. Germline CDR1 and CDR2: SQVTM and ANQGSEA. The CDR3 sequence is 15 residues long. Between the trimmed V and J ends, which lost 0 bases and 8 bases, there was a span of 19 bases. The CDR3 nucleotides are TGCAGCGTTGAAGATCCCGGGATGGCAGATGGGGGCTACACCTTC. This encodes CSVEDPGMADGGYTF.

J is TRBJ2-7 and V is TRBV19; TRBD1 agrees at 9 bases. Germline V CDR1 and CDR2: LNHDA, SQIVND (reference sequence). The CDR3 contains 14 residues. Trimming removed 8 bases from V and 3 bases from J; junction bases left unmatched: 8. As DNA, the CDR3 is TGTGCCAGTGGCGGGACAGGGAAAGTCTACGAGCAGTACTTC. Amino acid sequence: CASGGTGKVYEQYF.

This clone occurred a few times. The rearrangement uses TRBV15 and TRBJ2-4; D call uncertain. Germline V gene sequence: CDR1 LNHNV, CDR2 YYDKDF (reference sequence). V was pared by 3 bases and J by 1 base, with 13 bases between. The CDR3 runs 16 residues. CDR3 amino acids: CATSSGPPAAKNIQYF. The DNA for the CDR3 is TGTGCCACCAGCAGCGGGCCCCCGGCGGCCAAAAACATTCAGTACTTC.

The CDR3 here is CASSLEPAGALHF. The CDR3, as DNA: TGTGCCAGCAGCTTAGAGCCCGCAGGGGCCCTCCACTTT. V and J are TRBV11-3 and TRBJ1-6, with D tentatively TRBD1 (6 bases). The CDR3 is 13 residues long. Trimming cost V 0 bases and J 14 bases, with 11 bases left between them. Germline assignment: CDR1 SGHNT and CDR2 YENEEA. The full variable domain, in which reference TRBV11-3 and TRBJ1-6 provide the parts outside the CDR3, is EAGVVQSPRYKIIEKKQPVAFWCNPISGHNTLYWYLQNLGQGPELLIRYENEEAVDDSQLPKDRFSAERLKGVDSTLKIQPAELGDSAVYLCASSLEPAGALHFGNGTRLTVT.

V and J are TRBV24-1 and TRBJ2-5, with D unclear. With 4 bases removed from V and 4 bases from J, the gap between germline ends came to 15 bases. This CDR3 comprises 15 residues. From germline, CDR1 is KGHDR and CDR2 SFDVKD. The CDR3 spells CATSDPRVVGETQYF. CDR3 DNA: TGTGCCACCAGTGACCCTAGAGTGGTTGGAGAGACCCAGTACTTC.

The CDR3 sequence: CASSGPSGGVYNEQFF. CDR3 nucleotide sequence: TGTGCCAGCAGTGGACCTTCGGGCGGGGTCTACAATGAGCAGTTCTTC. The V gene is TRBV6-4, the J gene TRBJ2-1; the D gene is possibly TRBD2 (6 bases). V was pared by 4 bases and J by 3 bases, with 16 bases between. Germline CDR1 reads MRHNA; CDR2 reads SNTAGT. The CDR3 spans 16 residues.

The chain's CDR3 is CASSLFWIQHHLDRELFF. Written as DNA, the CDR3 is TGTGCCAGCAGCTTATTTTGGATCCAACACCACTTAGACAGGGAGCTGTTTTTT. The J gene is TRBJ2-2, the V gene TRBV7-9, with no clear D. Germline loops: CDR1 SEHNR, CDR2 FQNEAQ (reference sequence). CDR3 length: 18 amino acids. Between the trimmed V and J ends, which lost 2 bases and 9 bases, there was a span of 25 bases. Full variable domain (outside the CDR3, taken from reference TRBV7-9 and TRBJ2-2): DTGVSQNPRHKITKRGQNVTFRCDPISEHNRLYWYRQTLGQGPEFLTYFQNEAQLEKSRLLSDRFSAERPKGSFSTLEIQRTEQGDSAMYLCASSLFWIQHHLDRELFFGEGSRLTVL.

The chain recombines TRBV28 with TRBJ1-5, with D maybe TRBD1 (6 bases). The CDR3 spans 16 residues. Germline V gives CDR1 MDHEN, CDR2 SYDVKM. V was cut by 5 bases and J by 5 bases, with 19 bases left in between. CDR3 sequence: CASSTPLQGKDQPQHF. The CDR3 nucleotides read TGTGCCAGCAGTACGCCCCTACAGGGAAAGGATCAGCCCCAGCATTTT.

This chain connects TRBV6-5 to TRBJ2-3, with D perhaps given as TRBD1 or TRBD2 (5 bases each). V lost 6 bases and J lost 5, with 15 bases in between. The CDR3 contains 14 residues. Germline V gene data show CDR1 as MNHEY and CDR2 as SVGAGI. The CDR3 reads CASRGTDRKDTQYF. In DNA form, the CDR3 reads TGTGCCAGCAGGGGGACCGACCGTAAAGATACGCAGTATTTT.

This clone came up once. V usage is TRBV3-1 (or the pseudogene TRBV3-2) and J usage is TRBJ1-6; D unresolved. This CDR3 contains 15 residues. Trimming shortened V by 1 base and J by 8 bases, and 12 bases separated the two germline ends. Germline V lookup: CDR1 LGHDT, CDR2 YNNKEL (reference sequence). The chain's CDR3 is CASSQVSGSDSPLHF. The CDR3 DNA follows: TGTGCCAGCAGCCAAGTCTCTGGGTCGGATTCACCCCTCCACTTT.

The chain recombines TRBV4-1 with TRBJ2-3, with D possibly TRBD2 on 6 matching bases. CDR3 length: 12 amino acids. V gave up 4 bases and J gave up 9 bases, with 11 bases separating them. CDR1 is MGHRA and CDR2 is YSYEKL in the germline V gene. CDR3 in amino acids: CASSLSGDTQYF. The CDR3 DNA reads TGCGCCAGCAGCCTCTCGGGAGACACGCAGTATTTT.

V is TRBV14 and J is TRBJ2-7; 7 positions agree with TRBD1. The CDR3 is made up of 14 amino acids. The germline gives CDR1 SGHDN, CDR2 FVKESK. V shed 6 bases, J shed 3 bases, and the junction held 8 bases outside the gene matches. The CDR3: CASSTRDRHYEQYF. CDR3 nucleotide sequence: TGTGCCAGCAGTACTCGGGACAGACACTACGAGCAGTACTTC.

The chain combines TRBV7-3 with TRBJ2-2; D gene uncertain. CDR3 size: 13 residues. Germline V gene sequence: CDR1 SGHTA, CDR2 FQGTGA. V lost 4 bases and J lost 1, with 4 bases in between. The CDR3 coding sequence is TGTGCCAGCAGCTACGTGAACACCGGGGAGCTGTTTTTT. This sequence encodes CASSYVNTGELFF.

The genes are TRBV6-5 and TRBJ2-3; 10 bases align to TRBD2. Germline CDR1 MNHEY, CDR2 SVGAGI. This CDR3 region has 14 residues. Trimming cost V 6 bases and J 8 bases; bases outside gene matches: 8. Here the CDR3 DNA reads TGTGCCAGCAGGAATCCGGGACTAGCGACTACGCAGTATTTT. The encoded protein is CASRNPGLATTQYF.

The V and J genes are TRBV6-5 and TRBJ2-7; 9 bases agree with TRBD1. With V trimmed by 6 bases and J by 3 bases, 9 bases remained unmatched. The V gene's germline CDR1 is MNHEY and CDR2 SVGAGI. The CDR3 has 15 amino acids. The CDR3 reads CASRMVGQGFYEQYF. The CDR3 DNA reads as TGTGCCAGCAGGATGGTTGGACAGGGGTTCTACGAGCAGTACTTC.

The chain recombines TRBV5-5 with TRBJ2-3, with TRBD2 matching over 7 bases. Trimming cost V 2 bases and J 2 bases; bases outside gene matches: 8. The CDR3 extends over 16 amino acids. CDR1 and CDR2 (germline): SGHKS, YYEKEE (reference sequence). In DNA form, the CDR3 reads TGTGCCAGCAGCTTCCAAGCGGGGCGGCTCACAGATACGCAGTATTTT. Protein: CASSFQAGRLTDTQYF. The entire variable domain, with the rest obtained from reference TRBV5-5 and TRBJ2-3, is as follows: DAGVTQSPTHLIKTRGQQVTLRCSPISGHKSVSWYQQVLGQGPQFIFQYYEKEERGRGNFPDRFSARQFPNYSSELNVNALLLGDSALYLCASSFQAGRLTDTQYFGPGTRLTVL.

CDR3 nucleotide sequence: TGTGCCAGCAGCTTAGACGGGGGGACCCACAATGAGCAGTTCTTC. It is translated as CASSLDGGTHNEQFF. V gene TRBV11-2 combines with J gene TRBJ2-1; TRBD2 aligns across 7 bases. CDR1 is SGHAT and CDR2 is FQNNGV in the germline V gene. This CDR3 comprises 15 residues. With V trimmed by 0 bases and J by 5 bases, 4 bases remained unmatched.

The chain has TRBV2 and TRBJ2-6, with D possibly being TRBD1 (5 bases). CDR1 SNHLY and CDR2 FYNNEI come from the germline V gene. The germline V and J ends were trimmed by 5 bases and 8 bases, with 7 bases remaining between them. This CDR3 is 12 amino acids long. CDR3 in amino acids: CASSQGSNVLTF. CDR3 sequence (DNA): TGTGCCAGCAGTCAGGGCTCCAACGTCCTGACTTTC.